Below, 13 T cell receptor beta chains from the same sample are listed, as sequenced in a study of blood T cell repertoires in COVID-19. Sequencing used immunoSEQ multiplex PCR; TCRdb keeps in-frame clones, though not all of them. Of over 85,000 clones in the sample, approximately 86% are singletons; the top ten hold roughly 8.7%. Sequencing used peripheral blood. The receptors were sampled from a woman in her seventies with acute or convalescent COVID-19.

This chain links TRBV11-2 with TRBJ2-7; TRBD1 aligns across 7 bases. The CDR3 consists of 14 residues. CDR1 is SGHAT, CDR2 FQNNGV, per germline. With V trimmed by 5 bases and J by 2 bases, 6 bases remained unmatched. CDR3 sequence: CASSLPGQTYEQYF. CDR3 in DNA: TGTGCCAGCAGCCTTCCGGGACAGACCTACGAGCAGTACTTC.

The chain carries TRBV13 and TRBJ2-7, with 10 bases lining up with TRBD2. The V segment lost 0 bases and the J segment 3 bases; nucleotides outside the gene matches: 11. CDR1 is PRHDT and CDR2 is FYEKMQ in the germline V gene (reference sequence). This CDR3 region has 18 residues. CDR3 DNA sequence: TGTGCCAGCAGCTTAGGTCCTAGCGGGAGCCCCTTCAACTACGAGCAGTACTTC. This sequence encodes CASSLGPSGSPFNYEQYF.

The gene calls are TRBV5-1 and TRBJ2-2; unclear D gene. V was cut by 7 bases and J by 0 bases, with 13 bases left in between. This CDR3 spans 15 amino acids. Germline CDR1 SGHRS, CDR2 YFSETQ. CDR3 sequence: CASGSPGTNTGELFF. CDR3 coding DNA: TGCGCCAGCGGCTCGCCAGGAACGAACACCGGGGAGCTGTTTTTT. Full variable domain (missing parts from reference TRBV5-1 and TRBJ2-2): KAGVTQTPRYLIKTRGQQVTLSCSPISGHRSVSWYQQTPGQGLQFLFEYFSETQRNKGNFPGRFSGRQFSNSRSEMNVSTLELGDSALYLCASGSPGTNTGELFFGEGSRLTVL.

V is TRBV14 and J is TRBJ1-1, with D perhaps TRBD1 (5 bases). Per the germline V gene, CDR1 is SGHDN and CDR2 is FVKESK. This CDR3 comprises 17 residues. Trimming left V 0 bases short and J 0 bases short, with 14 bases between. The CDR3 DNA is TGTGCCAGCAGCCAAGATATAGGGGCCGTCATGAACACTGAAGCTTTCTTT. Translation gives CASSQDIGAVMNTEAFF.

This chain links TRBV7-8 with TRBJ1-2; tentative D call: TRBD1 (6 bases). The CDR3 length is 17 residues. The V end lost 0 bases, the J end lost 4 bases, and 18 bases lay between the germline ends. Germline loops: CDR1 SGHVS, CDR2 FQNEAQ. CDR3 loop: CASSLAGRGPGAYGYTF. CDR3 sequence (DNA): TGTGCCAGCAGCTTAGCGGGCCGTGGGCCAGGGGCCTATGGCTACACCTTC.

The rearrangement uses TRBV27 and TRBJ2-1; weak D call: TRBD1 (6 bases). V gave up 4 bases and J gave up 3 bases, with 10 bases separating them. Germline V gene data show CDR1 as MNHEY and CDR2 as SMNVEV (reference sequence). CDR3 length: 14 residues. In DNA, the CDR3 is TGTGCCAGCAGTTCGACAGGCATCTACAATGAGCAGTTCTTC. Amino acids: CASSSTGIYNEQFF.

The V call is TRBV19, the J call TRBJ2-5; 9 bases fit TRBD2. This CDR3 has 14 residues. Germline CDR1 LNHDA, CDR2 SQIVND (reference sequence). Trimming removed 5 bases from V and 1 base from J; junction bases left unmatched: 2. The CDR3 spells CASSGTSLQETQYF. CDR3 in DNA: TGTGCCAGTAGTGGGACTAGCCTCCAAGAGACCCAGTACTTC.

This clone came up a few times. The chain has TRBV7-8 and TRBJ2-6; D is possibly TRBD1 (7 bases). CDR1 SGHVS and CDR2 FQNEAQ come from the germline V gene. The CDR3 loop spans 18 amino acids. The V and J ends lost 3 bases and 0 bases respectively, with 15 bases between them. CDR3 in amino acids: CASSFRGTAFSGANVLTF. The CDR3 nucleotides are TGTGCCAGCAGCTTCCGGGGGACAGCCTTCTCTGGGGCCAACGTCCTGACTTTC. The full variable domain, its missing parts supplied by reference TRBV7-8 and TRBJ2-6, is GAGVSQSPRYKVAKRGQDVALRCDPISGHVSLFWYQQALGQGPEFLTYFQNEAQLDKSGLPSDRFFAERPEGSVSTLKIQRTQQEDSAVYLCASSFRGTAFSGANVLTFGAGSRLTVL.

V and J are TRBV30 and TRBJ2-7; D ambiguous. The CDR3 is made up of 15 amino acids. CDR1 and CDR2 (germline): GTSNPN, SVGIG (reference sequence). Trimming removed 0 bases from V and 0 bases from J, with 12 bases in between. The CDR3 region is CAWSVSALTSYEQYF. The CDR3 nucleotides are TGTGCCTGGAGTGTATCGGCACTAACCTCCTACGAGCAGTACTTC.

The rearrangement links TRBV3-1 (or the pseudogene TRBV3-2) to TRBJ1-1, with 7 bases matching TRBD1. V was clipped by 3 bases and J by 0 bases; unmatched bases: 10. The V gene's germline CDR1 is LGHDT and CDR2 YNNKEL (reference sequence). The CDR3 loop spans 17 amino acids. The CDR3 protein is CASSHRDSSSMNTEAFF. CDR3 nucleotides: TGTGCCAGCAGCCACCGGGACAGCTCTTCCATGAACACTGAAGCTTTCTTT.

The chain joins TRBV5-1 to TRBJ2-3, with 7 bases aligning to TRBD2. CDR3 length equals 15 residues. The germline V gene encodes CDR1 SGHRS and CDR2 YFSETQ. The junction had 5 bases not matched to a gene; V was cut back by 4 bases and J by 0 bases. The CDR3 DNA sequence: TGCGCCAGCAGCCCCCGGGGGGTGAGCACAGATACGCAGTATTTT. This translates into CASSPRGVSTDTQYF.

The chain couples TRBV9 to TRBJ2-7, with 8 bases identical to TRBD1. V was pared by 0 bases and J by 2 bases, with 7 bases of the junction left unmatched. Per the germline V gene, CDR1 is SGDLS and CDR2 is YYNGEE. There are 16 residues in the CDR3. CDR3 sequence: CASSVESRTGPYEQYF. CDR3 nucleotides: TGTGCCAGCAGCGTAGAGTCCCGGACAGGGCCCTACGAGCAGTACTTC.

The V call is TRBV7-3, the J call TRBJ2-3, with D maybe TRBD2 (5 bases). Trimming left V 5 bases short and J 3 bases short, with 9 bases between. The CDR3 is 13 amino acids. CDR1 and CDR2 (germline): SGHTA, FQGTGA. The DNA for the CDR3 is TGTGCCAGCAGCCGCGAGGGTACAGATACGCAGTATTTT. Protein: CASSREGTDTQYF. The full variable domain, in which reference TRBV7-3 and TRBJ2-3 provide the parts outside the CDR3, is GAGVSQTPSNKVTEKGKYVELRCDPISGHTALYWYRQSLGQGPEFLIYFQGTGAADDSGLPNDRFFAVRPEGSVSTLKIQRTERGDSAVYLCASSREGTDTQYFGPGTRLTVL.